These 32 T cell receptor beta chains share one sample of origin, sequenced in a study of OX40 agonist ivuxolimab in advanced cancers. The assay was immunoSEQ multiplex PCR, and TCRdb's table has in-frame clones only and misses some. Among more than 100,000 clones listed, around nine tenths were seen once. Sequencing was performed on CD4+ or CD8+ T cells sorted from blood, taken in a trial of the OX40 agonist ivuxolimab. The receptors originated from an adult with an advanced solid tumor such as melanoma, head and neck, liver or kidney cancer.

This clone was detected once. This chain connects TRBV14 to TRBJ2-1, with 9 bases matching TRBD2. CDR3 length: 14 residues. Germline trimming cut 6 bases from V and 6 bases from J; bases unmatched to any gene: 6. CDR1 is SGHDN, CDR2 FVKESK, per germline. In DNA, the CDR3 is TGTGCCAGCAGGCGGGGCGGGAGGGGCAATGAGCAGTTCTTC. Encoded protein: CASRRGGRGNEQFF.

This sequence joins TRBV9 and TRBJ2-1, with a possible D match to TRBD2 (5 bases). This CDR3 comprises 14 residues. With 0 bases removed from V and 5 bases from J, the gap between germline ends came to 9 bases. Per the germline V gene, CDR1 is SGDLS and CDR2 is YYNGEE. The CDR3 DNA reads TGTGCCAGCAGCGTAGGAACGGGGAACAATGAGCAGTTCTTC. Translating gives CASSVGTGNNEQFF.

This rearrangement joins TRBV7-9 to TRBJ2-1; 11 bases match TRBD1. The CDR3 totals 13 residues. The germline V gene has CDR1 SEHNR and CDR2 FQNEAQ (reference sequence). J was trimmed by 9 bases and V by 3 bases; bases with no gene match: 1. Here the CDR3 DNA reads TGTGCCAGCAGCTTGGGGACAGGGGGTGAGCAGTTCTTC. Translated: CASSLGTGGEQFF.

The rearrangement joins TRBV28 to TRBJ2-5; D uncertain. V shed 5 bases and J shed 4 bases, with 14 bases lying between them. CDR3 size: 14 residues. Germline values: CDR1 MDHEN, CDR2 SYDVKM. The CDR3 nucleotides read TGTGCCAGCAGTGCACAAAAGACGGGAGAGACCCAGTACTTC. It codes for CASSAQKTGETQYF.

The J gene is TRBJ2-2, the V gene TRBV5-1; TRBD2 matches at 14 bases. Unmatched junction bases numbered 9, after V lost 4 bases and J lost 4 bases. Germline loops: CDR1 SGHRS, CDR2 YFSETQ. The CDR3 is 18 residues long. The CDR3 here is CASSLFGLAGGSTGELFF. CDR3 sequence (DNA): TGCGCCAGCAGCCTGTTCGGACTAGCGGGAGGTAGCACCGGGGAGCTGTTTTTT.

This clone was observed once. This chain connects TRBV27 to TRBJ2-5, with unresolved D. Deletions cut 5 bases from V and 5 bases from J, with 12 bases between. Germline V CDR1 and CDR2: MNHEY, SMNVEV (reference sequence). The CDR3 totals 13 residues. CDR3 amino acids: CASSIHPRETQYF. CDR3 coding DNA: TGTGCCAGCAGTATCCACCCCAGGGAGACCCAGTACTTC.

The chain is built from TRBV5-6 and TRBJ2-1; D possibly corresponds to TRBD2 (7 bases). V was shortened by 1 base and J by 6 bases, with 14 bases between the two germline ends. The CDR3 totals 15 residues. From germline, CDR1 is SGHDT and CDR2 YYEEEE. CDR3 region: CASSLFRGGGNEQFF. CDR3 nucleotides: TGTGCCAGCAGCTTGTTTCGGGGAGGGGGCAATGAGCAGTTCTTC.

The V and J genes are TRBV19 and TRBJ2-3; TRBD2 aligns across 11 bases. The V gene end was trimmed by 4 bases and the J gene end by 2 bases; junction bases not matched to a gene: 2. Per germline, CDR1 LNHDA and CDR2 SQIVND (reference sequence). The CDR3 contains 15 residues. CDR3 region: CASSKLAGVTDTQYF. CDR3 nucleotides: TGTGCCAGTAGTAAACTAGCGGGGGTCACAGATACGCAGTATTTT.

This chain connects TRBV27 to TRBJ2-7, with 8 nucleotides matching TRBD1. The CDR3 runs 14 residues. Germline assignment: CDR1 MNHEY and CDR2 SMNVEV (reference sequence). Trimming removed 8 bases from V and 1 base from J; junction bases left unmatched: 7. The CDR3 nucleotides are TGTGCCAGCGCAGGGGGCTTAATTTCCTACGAGCAGTACTTC. It is translated as CASAGGLISYEQYF.

The V gene is TRBV4-3, the J gene TRBJ1-3; D not certain. The CDR3 has 16 amino acids. Germline lookup yields CDR1 LGHNA and CDR2 YSLEER. Trimming left V 0 bases short and J 0 bases short, with 9 bases between. In nucleotides, the CDR3 is TGCGCCAGCAGCCAAGAAGGCACGTACTCTGGAAACACCATATATTTT. Its protein product is CASSQEGTYSGNTIYF.

The chain links TRBV15 to TRBJ2-3; 13 bases are shared with TRBD2. The CDR3 runs to 17 residues. V trimming: 1 base; J trimming: 6 bases; junction bases outside the gene matches: 7. The germline CDR1 and CDR2 sequences are LNHNV and YYDKDF (reference sequence). Here the CDR3 reads CATSRVVTSGGVDTQYF. Written as DNA, the CDR3 is TGTGCCACCAGCAGAGTGGTAACTAGCGGGGGGGTGGATACGCAGTATTTT.

The chain couples TRBV28 to TRBJ2-7; no definite D call. CDR3 size: 14 residues. V gave up 3 bases and J gave up 6 bases, with 15 bases separating them. In germline, CDR1 is MDHEN, CDR2 SYDVKM. CDR3 sequence reads: CASSFRVGIGEQYF. In DNA, the CDR3 is TGTGCCAGCAGTTTCCGGGTTGGTATTGGCGAGCAGTACTTC.

The rearrangement joins TRBV6-5 to TRBJ1-4, with 7 nucleotides matching TRBD1. This CDR3 spans 15 amino acids. V was clipped by 5 bases and J by 2 bases; unmatched bases: 5. Germline CDR1 is MNHEY and CDR2 is SVGAGI. CDR3 region: CASSKPTGTNEKLFF. The CDR3 DNA is TGTGCCAGCAGTAAACCGACAGGGACTAATGAAAAACTGTTTTTT.

The chain uses TRBV7-2 and TRBJ1-5; 8 bases map to TRBD1. J lost 3 bases, V lost 8 bases, and 9 bases had no gene match. The germline V gene has CDR1 SGHTA and CDR2 FQGNSA. The CDR3 is 15 residues long. CDR3 residues: CASCPETGANQPQHF. The CDR3 region has the DNA TGTGCCAGCTGCCCGGAGACAGGGGCCAATCAGCCCCAGCATTTT.

V is TRBV5-4 and J is TRBJ2-1; TRBD2 is a possible D gene (6 bases). The CDR3 runs to 15 residues. Trimming cost V 2 bases and J 0 bases, with 9 bases left between them. Germline assignment: CDR1 SGHNT and CDR2 YYREEE (reference sequence). CDR3 sequence: CASSFGRVSYNEQFF. The CDR3 nucleotides are TGTGCCAGCAGCTTCGGGAGAGTCTCCTACAATGAGCAGTTCTTC.

The V call is TRBV29-1, the J call TRBJ2-2, with D hard to call. The CDR3 spans 14 residues. V was pared by 6 bases and J by 0 bases, with 11 bases between. Looked up from germline, CDR1 is SQVTM and CDR2 is ANQGSEA. The CDR3 DNA reads TGCAGCGTCCAGAGGCTAACGAACACCGGGGAGCTGTTTTTT. Protein sequence: CSVQRLTNTGELFF.

V and J are TRBV28 and TRBJ2-1, with no clear D. CDR3 length: 15 residues. V gave up 5 bases and J gave up 10 bases, with 21 bases separating them. Germline CDR1 and CDR2: MDHEN and SYDVKM. In DNA, the CDR3 is TGTGCCAGCAGTATCCGCCGCCAAGGGCCTATCGAGCAGTTCTTC. Residues: CASSIRRQGPIEQFF.

The chain has TRBV18 and TRBJ2-7, with 8 bases fitting TRBD1. Trimming removed 3 bases from V and 5 bases from J; junction bases left unmatched: 6. CDR3 length: 14 amino acids. The V gene's germline CDR1 is KGHSH and CDR2 LQKENI. As DNA, the CDR3 is TGTGCCAGCTCACCCCGGGACAGGATCCACGAGCAGTACTTC. This sequence encodes CASSPRDRIHEQYF.

With respect to this clone: Distinct nucleotide sequences in the sample also encode this CDR3. J is TRBJ1-1 and V is TRBV28, with D maybe TRBD1 (5 bases). This CDR3 has 13 amino acids. From germline, CDR1 is MDHEN and CDR2 SYDVKM. Trimming cost V 1 base and J 4 bases, with 7 bases left between them. This chain's CDR3 is CASSLSGGTEAFF. The CDR3 DNA follows: TGTGCCAGCAGTTTATCCGGGGGCACTGAAGCTTTCTTT.

This sequence joins TRBV27 and TRBJ2-7, with D unresolved. The CDR3 extends over 14 amino acids. Germline V gives CDR1 MNHEY, CDR2 SMNVEV (reference sequence). V lost 1 base and J 3 bases, leaving 10 bases between the germline ends. The CDR3 loop reads CASSLYPGYYEQYF. Here the CDR3 DNA reads TGTGCCAGCAGTTTATACCCAGGCTACTACGAGCAGTACTTC.

The gene calls are TRBV6-5 and TRBJ2-1; 9 nucleotides agree with TRBD2. V lost 6 bases, J lost 9 bases, and 0 bases stayed unmatched. The CDR3 totals 11 residues. Germline-derived CDR1 and CDR2 are MNHEY and SVGAGI. In DNA form, the CDR3 reads TGTGCCAGCAGACTAGCGGGTGAGCAGTTCTTC. Protein sequence: CASRLAGEQFF.

The chain uses TRBV5-1 and TRBJ2-7, with D perhaps matching TRBD1 (6 bases). CDR1 SGHRS and CDR2 YFSETQ come from the germline V gene. V was clipped by 0 bases and J by 5 bases, with 12 bases between them. This CDR3 comprises 14 residues. The CDR3 here is CASSLGQGINEQYF. CDR3 sequence (DNA): TGCGCCAGCAGCTTGGGTCAGGGGATCAACGAGCAGTACTTC.

The CDR3 protein is CASSVGGSSYNEQFF. Written as DNA, the CDR3 is TGTGCCAGCAGCGTTGGCGGGAGCTCCTACAATGAGCAGTTCTTC. V usage is TRBV5-6 and J usage is TRBJ2-1; 7 bases line up with TRBD2. J lost 0 bases, V lost 4 bases, and 4 bases had no gene match. Germline CDR1 and CDR2: SGHDT and YYEEEE. This CDR3 region has 15 residues.

The V and J genes are TRBV6-5 and TRBJ2-1; TRBD2 matches at 7 bases. V lost 4 bases and J lost 5; bases outside the gene matches: 11. Germline loops: CDR1 MNHEY, CDR2 SVGAGI. CDR3 length: 16 amino acids. This chain's CDR3 is CASSSHTIAGDNEQFF. In nucleotides, the CDR3 is TGTGCCAGCAGTTCCCACACGATAGCGGGTGACAATGAGCAGTTCTTC.

Here the CDR3 DNA reads TGCGCCAGCAGCACAACGACACTTTCTGGCGGAGCTTTCTTT. Protein: CASSTTTLSGGAFF. The rearrangement joins TRBV5-1 to TRBJ1-1; D ambiguous. The CDR3 covers 14 residues. The germline V gene encodes CDR1 SGHRS and CDR2 YFSETQ. With 4 bases removed from V and 10 bases from J, the gap between germline ends came to 20 bases.

This rearrangement joins TRBV21-1 to TRBJ1-6; TRBD1, the D gene given by the table, was not confirmed from the DNA. TRBV21-1 is reported as a pseudogene. The CDR3 extends over 18 amino acids. The CDR3 loop is CASSKERTGVMHNSPLHF. CDR3 bases: TGTGCCAGCAGCAAAGAAAGAACAGGGGTCATGCATAATTCACCCCTCCACTTT.

This clone was seen a handful of times. This chain links TRBV30 with TRBJ1-1, with 8 bases lining up with TRBD1. CDR3 length: 13 amino acids. Germline CDR1 GTSNPN, CDR2 SVGIG (reference sequence). The junction had 3 bases not matched to a gene; V was cut back by 6 bases and J by 0 bases. CDR3 DNA: TGTGCCTGCAACAGGGGGTTGAACACTGAAGCTTTCTTT. Translating it yields CACNRGLNTEAFF. Together with reference TRBV30 and TRBJ1-1, the CDR3 gives the full variable domain: SQTIHQWPATLVQPVGSPLSLECTVEGTSNPNLYWYRQAAGRGLQLLFYSVGIGQISSEVPQNLSASRPQDRQFILSSKKLLLSDSGFYLCACNRGLNTEAFFGQGTRLTVV.

The chain uses TRBV7-3 and TRBJ2-1; 11 positions agree with TRBD2. V lost 4 bases and J lost 5; bases outside the gene matches: 7. CDR3 length: 16 residues. Germline loops: CDR1 SGHTA, CDR2 FQGTGA. The CDR3 sequence: CASSYPGTSGNNEQFF. In nucleotides, the CDR3 is TGTGCCAGCAGCTATCCCGGGACTAGCGGCAACAATGAGCAGTTCTTC.

This chain connects TRBV7-3 to TRBJ2-1; D gene ambiguous. V gave up 3 bases and J gave up 9 bases, with 9 bases separating them. Germline-derived CDR1 and CDR2 are SGHTA and FQGTGA. CDR3 size: 12 residues. CDR3 coding DNA: TGTGCCAGCAGCTTGCCGGCAGGTGAGCAGTTCTTC. This sequence encodes CASSLPAGEQFF.

As to this clone: Other DNA sequences in this sample translate to the same CDR3. This rearrangement joins TRBV18 to TRBJ2-3; D is uncertain. Per germline, CDR1 KGHSH and CDR2 LQKENI. This CDR3 contains 12 residues. Between the trimmed V and J ends, which lost 6 bases and 2 bases, there was a span of 6 bases. The CDR3 protein is CASSPTTDTQYF. The DNA of the CDR3 is TGTGCCAGCTCCCCTACCACAGATACGCAGTATTTT.

The chain couples TRBV27 to TRBJ1-4, with 7 bases that match TRBD1. The junction had 10 bases not matched to a gene; V was cut back by 5 bases and J by 4 bases. Germline-derived CDR1 and CDR2 are MNHEY and SMNVEV (reference sequence). The CDR3 length is 16 residues. This CDR3 is CASSPQSDRFNEKLFF. CDR3 DNA: TGTGCCAGCAGTCCCCAGTCGGACAGGTTTAATGAAAAACTGTTTTTT.

This chain uses TRBV5-4 with TRBJ1-4; D gene unclear. Germline values: CDR1 SGHNT, CDR2 YYREEE (reference sequence). This CDR3 is built from 14 residues. The germline V and J ends were trimmed by 3 bases and 8 bases, with 14 bases remaining between them. The CDR3 DNA sequence: TGTGCCAGCAGCTCCGGAGCCGCCCCCGAAAAACTGTTTTTT. Translated, it gives CASSSGAAPEKLFF.